This T cell receptor beta chain was sequenced in a study of blood T cell repertoires in COVID-19. Study as a whole: COVID-19 samples from acute and convalescent phases originated in the United States, Italy and Spain. Sample material is recorded as cDNA or gDNA derived from T cells, B-cell-depleted T cells, or PBMCs.

The V segment lost 6 bases and the J segment 4 bases; nucleotides outside the gene matches: 9. Germline V gives CDR1 SGHVS, CDR2 FNYEAQ. This CDR3 is 15 amino acids long. Original processing methods: Amplification of reference gene primers provided the estimated nucleated cell counts. Produced via immunoSEQ multiplex PCR; TCRdb's table is partial and in-frame only. V and J calls and clone size are copied from that table; D and trimming were computed from the DNA. In the table there are 200,000 or so clones, more than 75% of which are singletons. This clone appeared once. This TCR derives from a man in his forties with active or convalescent COVID-19. The sequenced sample consisted of peripheral blood. This rearrangement joins TRBV7-6 to TRBJ1-1; 9 nucleotides match TRBD1. The CDR3 region has the DNA TGTGCCAGCAGGGCCTTACAGGGGGCCGCCACTGAAGCTTTCTTT. As protein: CASRALQGAATEAFF. The full variable domain, with the rest looked up from reference TRBV7-6 and TRBJ1-1, is GAGVSQSPRYKVTKRGQDVALRCDPISGHVSLYWYRQALGQGPEFLTYFNYEAQQDKSGLPNDRFSAERPEGSISTLTIQRTEQRDSAMYRCASRALQGAATEAFFGQGTRLTVV.